The following is a T cell receptor (beta chain) sequence with its context. Its antigen is still unknown. This entry comes from a study of vaccination effects on CD4 cells after COVID-19. Antigen-specific CD4+ T cell clonotypes were called by their expansion after viral peptide-pool culture in ViraFEST. Having been cultured for under twelve days, the cells underwent CD4+ T cell isolation. Recipients of the vaccine had no prior SARS-CoV-2 infection and negative nucleocapsid antibodies. Study results and caveats: In vaccinees who were healthy, merely 1 out of 255 vaccine-induced clones cross-reacted with common cold coronaviruses.

The CDR3 consists of 15 residues. Germline CDR1 is DFQATT and CDR2 is SNEGSKA (reference sequence). Losses at the gene ends were 3 bases for V and 1 base for J; bases not matched to a gene: 8. TCRdb's table, derived via immunoSEQ multiplex PCR, lists solely in-frame clones and lacks some. The repertoire includes more than 20,000 clones, roughly 74% of them detected once, and less than 3.5% sits in the top ten. J is TRBJ2-7 and V is TRBV20-1; 8 nucleotides line up with TRBD1. The input for sequencing was CD4+ T cells from PBMCs cultured with SARS-CoV-2 spike peptides, taken before COVID-19 vaccination. The receptor comes from a human donor who received a COVID-19 vaccine. CDR3 coding DNA: TGCAGTGCTAGTTACCAGGGGGCGGGATCCTACGAGCAGTACTTC. Its protein is CSASYQGAGSYEQYF.